The rows below give T cell receptor beta chains drawn from one sample of a study of T cell responses to AZD1222 COVID-19 vaccine. The assay was immunoSEQ multiplex PCR, and TCRdb's table has in-frame clones only and misses some. This repertoire shows approximately 200,000 clones, roughly 94% found once; its top ten account for approximately 1.7%. The sample here was peripheral blood, taken 28 days after the second dose of the MenACWY control vaccine. The receptors derive from an adult who received the MenACWY meningococcal vaccine as a control. Each CDR3 is given with its conserved first and last residue. D genes are given only for firm matches. Expanded clones get a size class; other rows say once, few or many, or leave the size out.

clone size	D gene	J gene	V gene	CDR3 protein	CDR3 DNA
-	-	TRBJ1-2	TRBV9	CASKAGDGYTF	TGTGCCAGCAAGGCAGGGGATGGCTACACCTTC
-	-	TRBJ2-3	TRBV3-1/TRBV3-2	CASSQVPGVVDTDTQYF	TGTGCCAGCAGCCAAGTACCTGGGGTAGTTGACACAGATACGCAGTATTTT
-	-	TRBJ1-1	TRBV6-1	CASSERTEERWWNTEAFF	TGTGCCAGCAGTGAACGGACCGAGGAACGCTGGTGGAACACTGAAGCTTTCTTT
-	-	TRBJ2-2	TRBV5-1	CASSFRSDTGELFF	TGCGCCAGCAGCTTTAGGTCAGACACCGGGGAGCTGTTTTTT
-	-	TRBJ2-7	TRBV11-2	CASSSTPRGRGVYEQYF	TGTGCCAGCAGCTCCACCCCAAGGGGGAGGGGTGTCTACGAGCAGTACTTC
-	-	TRBJ2-2	TRBV7-3	CASSLGAPNTGELFF	TGTGCCAGCAGCTTAGGGGCCCCTAACACCGGGGAGCTGTTTTTT
-	-	TRBJ1-4	TRBV30	CAWSNKGYEKLFF	TGTGCCTGGAGTAATAAGGGGTATGAAAAACTGTTTTTT
-	-	TRBJ2-7	TRBV6-1	CASSDNISYEQYF	TGTGCCAGCAGTGATAACATCTCCTACGAGCAGTACTTC
once	-	TRBJ1-2	TRBV28	CASSLGILTNGYTF	TGTGCCAGCAGTTTAGGGATACTAACTAATGGCTACACCTTC
-	-	TRBJ2-2	TRBV4-1	CASSQDAGRNTGELFF	TGCGCCAGCAGCCAAGACGCGGGGCGGAACACCGGGGAGCTGTTTTTT
-	-	TRBJ2-7	TRBV18	CASSPDNSYEQYF	TGTGCCAGCTCACCTGACAACTCCTACGAGCAGTACTTC
-	TRBD2	TRBJ2-2	TRBV30	CAQTSANTGELFF	TGTGCCCAGACTAGCGCGAACACCGGGGAGCTGTTTTTT
-	TRBD2	TRBJ2-3	TRBV10-2	CASTSGLAGATYTDTQYF	TGCGCCAGCACCTCGGGACTAGCGGGCGCCACCTACACAGATACGCAGTATTTT
-	-	TRBJ2-7	TRBV7-9	CASSSEGGNYEQYF	TGTGCCAGCAGCTCTGAGGGAGGCAACTACGAGCAGTACTTC
once	-	TRBJ2-7	TRBV28	CASSILGHLSYEQYF	TGTGCCAGCAGCATATTGGGGCATCTCTCCTACGAGCAGTACTTC
once	-	TRBJ2-7	TRBV28	CASSLGAAYEQYF	TGTGCCAGCAGCCTAGGGGCAGCCTACGAGCAGTACTTC
-	-	TRBJ1-6	TRBV9	CASSPPAGGSYNSPLHF	TGTGCCAGCAGTCCCCCGGCAGGCGGCTCCTATAATTCACCCCTCCACTTT
-	-	TRBJ2-7	TRBV5-1	CASSLEVGGPREQYF	TGCGCCAGCAGCTTGGAGGTGGGGGGGCCTCGGGAGCAGTACTTC
-	-	TRBJ1-2	TRBV12-3/TRBV12-4	CASSFGRNYGYTF	TGTGCCAGCAGTTTTGGCAGGAACTATGGCTACACCTTC
-	TRBD1	TRBJ1-4	TRBV6-5	CASRTGSVNEKLFF	TGTGCCAGCAGGACAGGGTCCGTTAATGAAAAACTGTTTTTT
-	-	TRBJ1-2	TRBV6-5	CASSYSTELGGYTF	TGTGCCAGCAGTTACTCGACAGAGCTCGGGGGCTACACCTTC
-	-	TRBJ1-1	TRBV11-3	CASSYRGSLNTEAFF	TGTGCCAGCAGCTACCGGGGCAGTTTGAACACTGAAGCTTTCTTT